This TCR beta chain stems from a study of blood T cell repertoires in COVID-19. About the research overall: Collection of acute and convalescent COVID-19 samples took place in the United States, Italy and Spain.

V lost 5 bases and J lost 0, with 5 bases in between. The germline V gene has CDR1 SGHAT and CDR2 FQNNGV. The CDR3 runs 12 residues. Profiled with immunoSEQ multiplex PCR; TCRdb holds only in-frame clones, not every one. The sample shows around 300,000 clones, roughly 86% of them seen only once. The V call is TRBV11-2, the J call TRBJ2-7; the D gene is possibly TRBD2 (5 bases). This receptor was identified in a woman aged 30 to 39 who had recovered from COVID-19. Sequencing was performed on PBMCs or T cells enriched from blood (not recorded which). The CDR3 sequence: CASSRDSYEQYF. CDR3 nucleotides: TGTGCCAGCAGCCGGGACTCCTACGAGCAGTACTTC.